The rows below give T cell receptor beta chains drawn from one sample of a study of CD4+ T cells in melanoma. The method was immunoSEQ multiplex PCR; TCRdb's version includes in-frame clones alone and lacks a portion of them. The table shows about 11,000 clones, with about 70% occurring only once. Sequencing input: cells from a culture (not recorded whether cultured in vitro). The receptors were sampled from a human donor with melanoma. The CDR3 runs from the conserved cysteine through the conserved F or W. D genes are given only for firm matches. The size of a clone is reported for some rows only, either as once, few or many, or as a class for expanded clones.

size,J,D,V,DNA,CDR3
-,TRBJ2-2,-,TRBV7-9,TGTGCCTCCCATGCGCCCGGGGAGCTGTTTTTT,CASHAPGELFF
-,TRBJ2-5,-,TRBV15,TGTGCCACCAGCAGAGATTTGGCGGACCCGAGAAGCCAGTACTTC,CATSRDLADPRSQYF
-,TRBJ1-1,TRBD1,TRBV5-1,TGCGCCAGCAGCCTAACGACAGGGTACGGCAACACTGAAGCTTTCTTT,CASSLTTGYGNTEAFF
-,TRBJ2-7,TRBD2,TRBV29-1,TGCAGCGTTGAAGACCCACTAGCGGGGCTGAGAGGCGAGCAGTACTTC,CSVEDPLAGLRGEQYF
-,TRBJ1-1,TRBD1,TRBV5-1,TGCGCCAGCAGCTGGACAGGGGGCACTGAAGCTTTCTTT,CASSWTGGTEAFF
-,TRBJ2-1,-,TRBV6-5,TGTGCCATCGGGGGAGCTCTCGCGGAGCAGTTCTTC,CAIGGALAEQFF
-,TRBJ1-4,-,TRBV29-1,TGCAGCGCCCGAGGGGCTGGGGGGGAAAAACTGTTTTTT,CSARGAGGEKLFF
-,TRBJ2-1,TRBD1,TRBV18,TGTGCCAGCTCACCCCCGGGACAGGGAATCTACAATGAGCAGTTCTTC,CASSPPGQGIYNEQFF
-,TRBJ2-5,-,TRBV5-1,TGCGCCGCACGGCGGGTTCCGGGGGAGACCCAGTACTTC,CAARRVPGETQYF
few,TRBJ1-4,-,TRBV7-2,TGTGCCAGCAGCTTAGACCCAACGCTAGGTGAAAAACTGTTTTTT,CASSLDPTLGEKLFF
-,TRBJ1-1,TRBD1,TRBV5-1,TGCGCCAGCTCCCGAGCGACAGGGGTAGGAGACACTGAAGCTTTCTTT,CASSRATGVGDTEAFF
-,TRBJ2-1,-,TRBV5-1,TGCGCCAGCAGCTCAGACAGAGGCTCCTACAATGAGCAGTTCTTC,CASSSDRGSYNEQFF
-,TRBJ1-3,-,TRBV9,TGTGCCAGCAGCGTGGCGGGTTTGGGGCCCTCTGGAAACACCATATATTTT,CASSVAGLGPSGNTIYF
few,TRBJ1-1,-,TRBV18,TGTGCCAGCTCACCACTCGGTCGTATGAACACTGAAGCTTTCTTT,CASSPLGRMNTEAFF
-,TRBJ2-7,TRBD1,TRBV2,TGTGCCAGTTTCCGGGACAGCCTAAAATACGAGCAGTACTTC,CASFRDSLKYEQYF
-,TRBJ1-1,-,TRBV5-1,TGCGCCAGCAGCTCGTCGACAGACACTGAAGCTTTCTTT,CASSSSTDTEAFF
once,TRBJ1-4,-,TRBV5-1,TGCGCCAGCAGCTTTTCTCAGGGAGGGGAGGAAAAACTGTTTTTT,CASSFSQGGEEKLFF
-,TRBJ2-7,-,TRBV5-8,TGTGCCAGCAGCTTGGATGTAGGTCGAGGCGAGCAGTACTTC,CASSLDVGRGEQYF
-,TRBJ1-2,-,TRBV18,TGTGCCAGCTCCCCCGTTTTGAGGGAGGACTATGGCTACACCTTC,CASSPVLREDYGYTF
-,TRBJ2-1,-,TRBV9,TGTGCCAGCAGCGTGGCCCCTACCCGGGGGCACGGTTCAAATGAGCAGTTCTTC,CASSVAPTRGHGSNEQFF
few,TRBJ2-1,TRBD2,TRBV14,TGTGCCAGCAGCCAAGAACGACTAGCGTACAATGAGCAGTTCTTC,CASSQERLAYNEQFF
-,TRBJ1-6,-,TRBV21-1,TGTGCCAGCCGCGCGCCAGACAGGGAGGTAAATTCACCCCTCCACTTT,CASRAPDREVNSPLHF
-,TRBJ2-2,TRBD2,TRBV4-2,TGTGCCAGCAGCCTTGGACTAGCCGACGGGGAGCTGTTTTTT,CASSLGLADGELFF
-,TRBJ2-2,TRBD2,TRBV7-3,TGTGCCAGCAGCGGATCAATAGCGGGGGGGCTGGTCGGGGAGCTGTTTTTT,CASSGSIAGGLVGELFF
-,TRBJ1-3,-,TRBV19,TGTGCCAGTAGTCCCGTCGGTGCCGGAAACACCATATATTTT,CASSPVGAGNTIYF
once,TRBJ2-7,TRBD1,TRBV2,TGTGCCAGTGACGGGACAGGGGGATCCTACGAGCAGTACTTC,CASDGTGGSYEQYF
-,TRBJ2-2,-,TRBV7-2,TGTGCCAGCAGCTTAGATGGACTGGGTACCGGGGAGCTGTTTTTT,CASSLDGLGTGELFF
-,TRBJ1-3,-,TRBV29-1,TGCAGCGCGCGGGACATTGGCTCTGGAAACACCATATATTTT,CSARDIGSGNTIYF
-,TRBJ2-3,TRBD2,TRBV11-2,TGTGCCAGCAGCTCATATCCGACTAGCGGATTTAGCACAGATACGCAGTATTTT,CASSSYPTSGFSTDTQYF
-,TRBJ2-7,TRBD2,TRBV15,TGTGCCACCAGCCAACTGGGGGCGAGCGGGGGGGCATACGAGCAGTACTTC,CATSQLGASGGAYEQYF
-,TRBJ2-3,-,TRBV9,TGTGCCAGCAGCGTAGAAAAGTGGAGCACAGATACGCAGTATTTT,CASSVEKWSTDTQYF
-,TRBJ2-4,TRBD2,TRBV6-5,TGTGCCACGTCGGGGGGGGGAGCCAAAAACATTCAGTACTTC,CATSGGGAKNIQYF
-,TRBJ2-4,TRBD1,TRBV19,TGTGCCAGTAGTACTGGGACAGCAATTTACCTAGCCAAAAACATTCAGTACTTC,CASSTGTAIYLAKNIQYF
few,TRBJ1-3,-,TRBV30,TGTGCCTGGAGTACAGGACGGTACTCTGGAAACACCATATATTTT,CAWSTGRYSGNTIYF
-,TRBJ2-1,TRBD1,TRBV5-1,TGCGCCAGCAGCCAACAATCGGGGACAGGAATCGATGAGCAGTTCTTC,CASSQQSGTGIDEQFF
-,TRBJ1-1,-,TRBV11-2,TGTGCCAGCAGCTTGATGGGCGGCACTGAAGCTTTCTTT,CASSLMGGTEAFF
medium-sized,TRBJ2-2,TRBD2,TRBV18,TGTGCCAGCTACAGCGGGGGGGCCGGCACCGGGGAGCTGTTTTTT,CASYSGGAGTGELFF
-,TRBJ2-3,-,TRBV15,TGTGCCACCAGCAGTGGAGTCGGGAAGGGGTCAGATACGCAGTATTTT,CATSSGVGKGSDTQYF
once,TRBJ2-1,TRBD2,TRBV9,TGTGCCAGCAGGGCTAGCGGGGGGAATGAGCAGTTCTTC,CASRASGGNEQFF
-,TRBJ2-4,TRBD2,TRBV19,TGTGCCAGTAGTAGGGGGGGGGAATCCCTCTACTTC,CASSRGGESLYF
once,TRBJ1-2,TRBD1,TRBV6-1,TGTGCCGGCAGTGTCAACAGGGGCACTGGTGGCTACACCTTC,CAGSVNRGTGGYTF
-,TRBJ2-7,TRBD1,TRBV15,TGTGCCACCAGCGTATCGGGACAGGGCCCCTACGAGCAGTACTTC,CATSVSGQGPYEQYF
-,TRBJ2-2,-,TRBV27,TGTGCCAGCAGTTTATCGTATCAGAAAATGTCCACCGGGGAGCTGTTTTTT,CASSLSYQKMSTGELFF
-,TRBJ2-1,-,TRBV11-2,TGTGCCAGCAGCTCCCTTCGAGGGGCCTACAATGAGCAGTTCTTC,CASSSLRGAYNEQFF
-,TRBJ1-2,TRBD1,TRBV2,TGTGCCAGCAGTGAAGTAGTGTCCTACAGGGGTAACTATGGCTACACCTTC,CASSEVVSYRGNYGYTF
-,TRBJ1-3,-,TRBV19,TGTGCCAGTAAGGGGGGCTTTTCCTCTGGAAACACCATATATTTT,CASKGGFSSGNTIYF
-,TRBJ2-3,TRBD2,TRBV6-1,TGTGCCAGCAGTGATCCCGTACTAGCGGGGGGCACAGATACGCAGTATTTT,CASSDPVLAGGTDTQYF
-,TRBJ1-1,-,TRBV18,TGTGCCAGCTCCGCAGGGCAGAGAGATCAAGCTTTCTTT,CASSAGQRDQAFF
medium-sized,TRBJ1-4,-,TRBV7-9,TGTGCCAGCAGTCCTGGACAAACTAATGAAAAACTGTTTTTT,CASSPGQTNEKLFF
-,TRBJ2-6,TRBD1,TRBV30,TGTGCCTGGAGTGGCAAGGGGGCGCCTGGGGCCAACGTCCTGACTTTC,CAWSGKGAPGANVLTF
-,TRBJ2-3,-,TRBV5-1,TGCGCCAGCAGCTTGGCACCGGAGCGCACAGATACGCAGTATTTT,CASSLAPERTDTQYF
few,TRBJ1-1,-,TRBV10-2,TGCGCCAGCACCGGAGACATGAACACTGAAGCTTTCTTT,CASTGDMNTEAFF